The rows below give T cell receptor beta chains drawn from one sample of a study of T cells and Merkel cell carcinoma outcomes. The protocol was immunoSEQ multiplex PCR, while the TCRdb copy is restricted to in-frame clones and leaves out a portion. The sample lists about 19,000 clones; roughly 82% were seen once. Material for sequencing was tumor tissue from Merkel cell carcinoma. These receptors originate from a human donor with Merkel cell carcinoma. Each CDR3 is given with its conserved first and last residue. A D gene is named only where the DNA matches it firmly. Size tells how often a clone was seen (once, few, many) or the class of an expanded clone, and some rows leave it out.

J gene: TRBJ1-1; D gene: .; clone size: .; CDR3 length: 14; V gene: TRBV4-2; CDR3 DNA: TGTGCCAGCAGCCAAGACCAGGGGAACACTGAAGCTTTCTTT; CDR3 protein: CASSQDQGNTEAFF
J gene: TRBJ1-2; D gene: .; clone size: .; CDR3 length: 12; V gene: TRBV2; CDR3 DNA: TGTGCCAGCAGTGTCCGGGGCTATGGCTACACCTTC; CDR3 protein: CASSVRGYGYTF
J gene: TRBJ2-7; D gene: TRBD2; clone size: .; CDR3 length: 16; V gene: TRBV5-5; CDR3 DNA: TGTGCCAGCAGCTTGCGGGATTACGGGGGGAACTACGAGCAGTACTTC; CDR3 protein: CASSLRDYGGNYEQYF
J gene: TRBJ2-1; D gene: TRBD2; clone size: .; CDR3 length: 16; V gene: TRBV11-3; CDR3 DNA: TGTGCCAGCAGCTTAGATTTACGACTAGCAGGCGATGAGCAGTTCTTC; CDR3 protein: CASSLDLRLAGDEQFF
J gene: TRBJ1-3; D gene: .; clone size: .; CDR3 length: 13; V gene: TRBV5-4; CDR3 DNA: TGTGCCAGCAGCAAGGGAACTGGAAACACCATATATTTT; CDR3 protein: CASSKGTGNTIYF
J gene: TRBJ2-3; D gene: .; clone size: .; CDR3 length: 13; V gene: TRBV19; CDR3 DNA: TGTGCCAGTAGTATAGGGACCACAGATACGCAGTATTTT; CDR3 protein: CASSIGTTDTQYF
J gene: TRBJ2-7; D gene: .; clone size: .; CDR3 length: 17; V gene: TRBV10-2; CDR3 DNA: TGCGCCAGCAGTGTTCCTAGGGGCGCGGGGACTCCCTACGAGCAGTACTTC; CDR3 protein: CASSVPRGAGTPYEQYF
J gene: TRBJ2-2; D gene: .; clone size: .; CDR3 length: 17; V gene: TRBV7-2; CDR3 DNA: TGTGCCAGCAGCTTAGGGGCACCGGGGCTGGACACCGGGGAGCTGTTTTTT; CDR3 protein: CASSLGAPGLDTGELFF
J gene: TRBJ2-7; D gene: TRBD2; clone size: .; CDR3 length: 15; V gene: TRBV7-3; CDR3 DNA: TGTGCCAGCAGTCTACTAGCGGGGGTTGCCTACGAGCAGTACTTC; CDR3 protein: CASSLLAGVAYEQYF
J gene: TRBJ1-1; D gene: .; clone size: .; CDR3 length: 14; V gene: TRBV4-2; CDR3 DNA: TGTGCCAGCAGCCAAGGCCCAGGGAACACTGAAGCTTTCTTT; CDR3 protein: CASSQGPGNTEAFF
J gene: TRBJ1-1; D gene: .; clone size: .; CDR3 length: 14; V gene: TRBV5-1; CDR3 DNA: TGCGCCAGCAGCTTGGCGAGGGAGAATACTGAAGCTTTCTTT; CDR3 protein: CASSLARENTEAFF
J gene: TRBJ2-6; D gene: TRBD1; clone size: .; CDR3 length: 18; V gene: TRBV4-2; CDR3 DNA: TGTGCCAGCAGCCAACAGCTACAGGGGGTTTCTGGGGCCAACGTCCTGACTTTC; CDR3 protein: CASSQQLQGVSGANVLTF
J gene: TRBJ2-7; D gene: .; clone size: .; CDR3 length: 16; V gene: TRBV7-9; CDR3 DNA: TGTGCCAGCAGCTTAGGAGATTGGGGGGCGGACTACGAGCAGTACTTC; CDR3 protein: CASSLGDWGADYEQYF
J gene: TRBJ1-1; D gene: .; clone size: .; CDR3 length: 13; V gene: TRBV10-3; CDR3 DNA: TGTGCCATCAGTGAGTGGGAGGAAGGGTACGCTTTCTTT; CDR3 protein: CAISEWEEGYAFF
J gene: TRBJ1-1; D gene: .; clone size: few; CDR3 length: 14; V gene: TRBV11-3; CDR3 DNA: TGTGCCAGCAGTACCCCCGGCGGGTACACTGAAGCTTTCTTT; CDR3 protein: CASSTPGGYTEAFF
J gene: TRBJ1-2; D gene: .; clone size: .; CDR3 length: 13; V gene: TRBV29-1; CDR3 DNA: TGCAGCGTTGGTTTACAGTCTACCTATGGCTACACCTTC; CDR3 protein: CSVGLQSTYGYTF
J gene: TRBJ2-1; D gene: .; clone size: .; CDR3 length: 12; V gene: TRBV27; CDR3 DNA: TGTGCCAGCAGTTCCAGTGTGCGTGAGCAGTTCTTC; CDR3 protein: CASSSSVREQFF
J gene: TRBJ1-5; D gene: TRBD1; clone size: few; CDR3 length: 13; V gene: TRBV7-9; CDR3 DNA: TGTGCCAGCAGCCCGACAGGGAGGCAGCCCCAGCATTTT; CDR3 protein: CASSPTGRQPQHF
J gene: TRBJ1-5; D gene: .; clone size: .; CDR3 length: 16; V gene: TRBV7-3; CDR3 DNA: TGTGCCAGCAGCAGCACCCGTGGGGGCAGCAATCAGCCCCAGCATTTT; CDR3 protein: CASSSTRGGSNQPQHF
J gene: TRBJ2-1; D gene: .; clone size: few; CDR3 length: 16; V gene: TRBV12-5; CDR3 DNA: TGTGCTAGTGGTTTGGCCCCCGACACGAGGCGTGGTGAGCAGTTCTTC; CDR3 protein: CASGLAPDTRRGEQFF
J gene: TRBJ1-5; D gene: .; clone size: .; CDR3 length: 17; V gene: TRBV7-8; CDR3 DNA: TGTGCCAGCAGCTTAAATCCCAGGCTACTGGGTGAAAGGCCCCAGCATTTT; CDR3 protein: CASSLNPRLLGERPQHF
J gene: TRBJ2-7; D gene: .; clone size: .; CDR3 length: 12; V gene: TRBV7-9; CDR3 DNA: TGTGCCAGCAGCGTGGACGGCTACGAGCAGTACTTC; CDR3 protein: CASSVDGYEQYF
J gene: TRBJ1-3; D gene: .; clone size: .; CDR3 length: 13; V gene: TRBV7-2; CDR3 DNA: TGTGCCAGCTCTCCCCGCTCTGGAAACACCATATATTTT; CDR3 protein: CASSPRSGNTIYF
J gene: TRBJ1-4; D gene: .; clone size: .; CDR3 length: 16; V gene: TRBV9; CDR3 DNA: TGTGCCAGCAGCGCGGGGGGGGGACTAACTAATGAAAAACTGTTTTTT; CDR3 protein: CASSAGGGLTNEKLFF
J gene: TRBJ2-1; D gene: .; clone size: .; CDR3 length: 13; V gene: TRBV10-3; CDR3 DNA: TGTGCCGCCAGTCCTTTAGGGGGCAATGAGCAGTTCTTC; CDR3 protein: CAASPLGGNEQFF
J gene: TRBJ1-5; D gene: .; clone size: .; CDR3 length: 13; V gene: TRBV5-5; CDR3 DNA: TGTGCCAGCAGCTCAGGGGTAATCAAGCCCCAGCATTTT; CDR3 protein: CASSSGVIKPQHF
J gene: TRBJ1-5; D gene: .; clone size: once; CDR3 length: 13; V gene: TRBV5-1; CDR3 DNA: TGCGCCAGCAGTTACAGGGGCAATCAGCCCCAGCATTTT; CDR3 protein: CASSYRGNQPQHF
J gene: TRBJ2-4; D gene: .; clone size: .; CDR3 length: 15; V gene: TRBV5-4; CDR3 DNA: TGTGCCAGCAGCTCCCCAGGTGTGGCCAAAAACATTCAGTACTTC; CDR3 protein: CASSSPGVAKNIQYF
J gene: TRBJ1-1; D gene: .; clone size: .; CDR3 length: 15; V gene: TRBV30; CDR3 DNA: TGTGCCTGGAGTGTACGTGTCGGGGTCCGGGGTGAAGCTTTCTTT; CDR3 protein: CAWSVRVGVRGEAFF
J gene: TRBJ1-3; D gene: .; clone size: .; CDR3 length: 15; V gene: TRBV6-5; CDR3 DNA: TGTGCCAGCAGTTATGACGCAGGGGATGGAAACACCATATATTTT; CDR3 protein: CASSYDAGDGNTIYF
J gene: TRBJ1-2; D gene: .; clone size: .; CDR3 length: 15; V gene: TRBV9; CDR3 DNA: TGTGCCAGCAGCGCAGGCCTGAGGGGGGTAGAGGGCTACACCTTC; CDR3 protein: CASSAGLRGVEGYTF
J gene: TRBJ2-6; D gene: .; clone size: .; CDR3 length: 17; V gene: TRBV12-5; CDR3 DNA: TGTGCTAGTGGTTTGGCTCCGGGGGCGAGGGGGGCCAACGTCCTGACTTTC; CDR3 protein: CASGLAPGARGANVLTF
J gene: TRBJ1-5; D gene: TRBD1; clone size: few; CDR3 length: 16; V gene: TRBV4-1; CDR3 DNA: TGCGCCAGCAGCCAGAATCGACAGGGGGCGCAGGTGCCCCAGCATTTT; CDR3 protein: CASSQNRQGAQVPQHF
J gene: TRBJ2-1; D gene: TRBD1; clone size: .; CDR3 length: 13; V gene: TRBV10-3; CDR3 DNA: TGTGCCATCAGCGGGACAGGGGAAAGTGAGCAGTTCTTC; CDR3 protein: CAISGTGESEQFF
J gene: TRBJ2-7; D gene: TRBD2; clone size: .; CDR3 length: 15; V gene: TRBV19; CDR3 DNA: TGTGCCAGTAGTTGGACTAGCCGGAGCTCCTACGAGCAGTACTTC; CDR3 protein: CASSWTSRSSYEQYF
J gene: TRBJ2-1; D gene: TRBD1; clone size: .; CDR3 length: 14; V gene: TRBV27; CDR3 DNA: TGTGCCAGCAGTGGGGACAGGGGGTTGTATGAGCAGTTCTTC; CDR3 protein: CASSGDRGLYEQFF
J gene: TRBJ1-3; D gene: .; clone size: once; CDR3 length: 13; V gene: TRBV5-1; CDR3 DNA: TGCGCCAGCTCGACAGACACTGGAAACACCATATATTTT; CDR3 protein: CASSTDTGNTIYF
J gene: TRBJ2-1; D gene: TRBD2; clone size: .; CDR3 length: 16; V gene: TRBV4-2; CDR3 DNA: TGTGCCAGCAGCCAAGACGAGACGGGAGGGCCGCATGAGCAGTTCTTC; CDR3 protein: CASSQDETGGPHEQFF
J gene: TRBJ1-1; D gene: .; clone size: few; CDR3 length: 13; V gene: TRBV14; CDR3 DNA: TGTGCCAGCAGCCTACAGGGCAACACTGAAGCTTTCTTT; CDR3 protein: CASSLQGNTEAFF
J gene: TRBJ2-1; D gene: .; clone size: .; CDR3 length: 14; V gene: TRBV7-7; CDR3 DNA: TGTGCTAGCAGCTTAGGGGGGGGCTGGAATGAGCAGTTCTTC; CDR3 protein: CASSLGGGWNEQFF
J gene: TRBJ1-2; D gene: TRBD1; clone size: .; CDR3 length: 14; V gene: TRBV7-9; CDR3 DNA: TGTGCCAGCAGCCCGACAGGGGGCAACTATGGCTACACCTTC; CDR3 protein: CASSPTGGNYGYTF
J gene: TRBJ2-3; D gene: .; clone size: .; CDR3 length: 11; V gene: TRBV4-1; CDR3 DNA: TGCGCCAGCAGCCTCCAAGATACGCAGTATTTT; CDR3 protein: CASSLQDTQYF